One and the same sample provided the 27 T cell receptor beta chains below, sequenced in a study of blood T cell repertoires in COVID-19. Libraries were prepared by immunoSEQ multiplex PCR; TCRdb keeps only in-frame clonotypes and omits some of them. This sample has tens of thousands of clones, with roughly three quarters found just once. Sequenced sample: peripheral blood. All receptors derive from an older woman with acute or convalescent COVID-19.

The sample holds one count of this clone. The gene calls are TRBV7-8 and TRBJ2-5; D is possibly TRBD2 (5 bases). The V end lost 7 bases, the J end lost 5 bases, and 8 bases lay between the germline ends. The length of the CDR3 is 11 residues. Germline V gene sequence: CDR1 SGHVS, CDR2 FQNEAQ. The CDR3 nucleotides are TGTGCCAGCACACGAGGGGAGACCCAGTACTTC. As protein: CASTRGETQYF.

V is TRBV11-2 and J is TRBJ2-1; TRBD2 might be the D (6 bases). The V gene lost 0 bases and the J gene lost 6 bases, with 15 bases spanning the gap. Germline CDR1 SGHAT, CDR2 FQNNGV. The CDR3 covers 16 residues. CDR3 coding DNA: TGTGCCAGCAGCTTAGACCGGAGGGCCGGGTTCAATGAGCAGTTCTTC. This codes for CASSLDRRAGFNEQFF.

Notes on this clone: One end of the junction fails to match germline, which may point to a read error. The chain links TRBV4-3 to TRBJ2-7; D may be TRBD2 (5 bases). Germline V gives CDR1 LGHNA, CDR2 YSLEER. This CDR3 comprises 12 residues. CDR3 in amino acids: CASSPLIRGKDF. CDR3 nucleotides: TGCGCCAGCAGCCCCTTGATACGGGGTAAGGACTTC.

This chain joins TRBV7-9 and TRBJ2-2; 11 bases match TRBD1. V shed 5 bases, J shed 5 bases, and the junction held 7 bases outside the gene matches. The CDR3 runs to 16 residues. Germline lookup yields CDR1 SEHNR and CDR2 FQNEAQ (reference sequence). CDR3 sequence reads: CASSLGQGAGTGELFF. The CDR3 DNA reads TGTGCCAGCAGCCTCGGACAGGGGGCTGGGACCGGGGAGCTGTTTTTT.

The chain has TRBV7-2 and TRBJ1-2; 10 bases are a match to TRBD1. This CDR3 region has 15 residues. CDR1 is SGHTA and CDR2 is FQGNSA in the germline V gene. Trimming took 5 bases from V and 3 from J; bases not matched to a gene: 6. The CDR3 here is CASSQTGGEYYGYTF. The CDR3 region has the DNA TGTGCCAGCAGCCAGACAGGGGGCGAGTACTATGGCTACACCTTC.

The chain employs TRBV30 and TRBJ1-1; TRBD1 aligns across 10 bases. V lost 1 base, J lost 7 bases, and 3 bases stayed unmatched. The CDR3 has 13 residues. Germline CDR1 is GTSNPN and CDR2 is SVGIG (reference sequence). CDR3 sequence reads: CAWSGQGASEAFF. In DNA form, the CDR3 reads TGTGCCTGGAGTGGACAGGGGGCGAGTGAAGCTTTCTTT.

The rearrangement uses TRBV19 and TRBJ2-3; a weak D match, TRBD1 (5 bases). Germline values: CDR1 LNHDA, CDR2 SQIVND (reference sequence). The CDR3 runs 14 residues. Trimming removed 1 base from V and 0 bases from J, with 5 bases in between. The CDR3 here is CASSIGGSTDTQYF. DNA of the CDR3: TGTGCCAGTAGTATAGGGGGCAGCACAGATACGCAGTATTTT.

J is TRBJ2-1 and V is TRBV19; 7 nucleotides align to TRBD2. Trimming cost V 5 bases and J 2 bases; bases outside gene matches: 3. CDR1 and CDR2 (germline): LNHDA, SQIVND (reference sequence). The CDR3 runs 14 residues. The CDR3 nucleotides read TGTGCCAGTAGTCCCGCGGGGGCCTACAATGAGCAGTTCTTC. Translating it yields CASSPAGAYNEQFF.

The chain uses TRBV2 and TRBJ1-5, with 8 bases lining up with TRBD1. J lost 4 bases, V lost 10 bases, and 12 bases had no gene match. The CDR3 length is 15 residues. Per the germline V gene, CDR1 is SNHLY and CDR2 is FYNNEI. CDR3 loop: CATETGDGVNQPQHF. The CDR3 DNA reads TGTGCCACCGAGACAGGGGATGGGGTTAATCAGCCCCAGCATTTT.

This clone was observed a single time. The chain links TRBV27 to TRBJ1-1, with D possibly TRBD1 on 5 matching bases. V dropped 6 bases and J dropped 1 base, with 9 bases sitting between them. This CDR3 spans 13 amino acids. Germline V lookup: CDR1 MNHEY, CDR2 SMNVEV (reference sequence). CDR3 sequence reads: CASRFTGNTEAFF. DNA of the CDR3: TGTGCCAGCAGGTTTACAGGGAACACTGAAGCTTTCTTT.

This clone was counted only a few times. The chain joins TRBV6-2 or TRBV6-3 to TRBJ1-2, with a weak D call TRBD1 (5 bases). The V gene's germline CDR1 is MNHEY and CDR2 SVGEGT. Trimming took off 4 bases at V and 4 bases at J, with 7 bases between the two ends. The CDR3 is 12 residues long. CDR3: CASSWGLYGYTF. DNA of the CDR3: TGTGCCAGCAGTTGGGGACTCTATGGCTACACCTTC.

This clone was counted between two and nine times. The rearrangement joins TRBV28 to TRBJ1-5, with D maybe TRBD1 (5 bases). This CDR3 spans 14 amino acids. Germline CDR1 is MDHEN and CDR2 is SYDVKM. Trimming took off 11 bases at V and 3 bases at J, with 17 bases between the two ends. CDR3 residues: CAGASQAANQPQHF. Here the CDR3 DNA reads TGTGCCGGAGCTTCACAGGCCGCCAATCAGCCCCAGCATTTT. Using reference TRBV28 and TRBJ1-5 for the parts outside the CDR3, the full variable domain is DVKVTQSSRYLVKRTGEKVFLECVQDMDHENMFWYRQDPGLGLRLIYFSYDVKMKEKGDIPEGYSVSREKKERFSLILESASTNQTSMYLCAGASQAANQPQHFGDGTRLSIL.

J is TRBJ1-1 and V is TRBV11-1, with D perhaps matching TRBD1 (6 bases). This CDR3 contains 13 residues. The V end lost 5 bases, the J end lost 6 bases, and 13 bases lay between the germline ends. Germline V gene sequence: CDR1 SGHAT, CDR2 FQDESV (reference sequence). The CDR3 DNA is TGTGCCAGCAGCAACCGGGACAACGCTGAAGCTTTCTTT. Translating it yields CASSNRDNAEAFF. Supplemented by reference TRBV11-1 and TRBJ1-1, the full variable domain reads EAEVAQSPRYKITEKSQAVAFWCDPISGHATLYWYRQILGQGPELLVQFQDESVVDDSQLPKDRFSAERLKGVDSTLKIQPAELGDSAMYLCASSNRDNAEAFFGQGTRLTVV.

The chain links TRBV19 to TRBJ2-2, with TRBD2 identical over 7 bases. V lost 3 bases, J lost 6 bases, and 7 bases stayed unmatched. Germline V CDR1 and CDR2: LNHDA, SQIVND (reference sequence). The CDR3 extends over 15 amino acids. The CDR3 protein is CASSIPAGSAGELFF. The CDR3 DNA is TGTGCCAGTAGTATCCCAGCGGGGTCAGCCGGGGAGCTGTTTTTT.

The chain couples TRBV6-5 to TRBJ2-7, with 8 bases lining up with TRBD1. V shed 6 bases, J shed 3 bases, and the junction held 10 bases outside the gene matches. Germline V gene sequence: CDR1 MNHEY, CDR2 SVGAGI. This CDR3 contains 15 residues. The CDR3 coding sequence is TGTGCCAGCAGCTATCGACAGGGGACACACTACGAGCAGTACTTC. It yields the protein CASSYRQGTHYEQYF.

The V and J genes are TRBV2 and TRBJ2-7; tentative D call: TRBD2 (6 bases). Germline CDR1 is SNHLY and CDR2 is FYNNEI. V was clipped by 11 bases and J by 2 bases, with 13 bases between them. The CDR3 runs 12 residues. The CDR3 loop reads CACGITPYEQYF. The CDR3, as DNA: TGTGCCTGCGGGATTACTCCCTACGAGCAGTACTTC.

CDR3 DNA sequence: TGCGCCAGCCGACCAGGGACAGTCTATGGCTACACCTTC. Amino acids: CASRPGTVYGYTF. V and J are TRBV5-1 and TRBJ1-2; 7 bases align to TRBD1. J lost 4 bases, V lost 7 bases, and 7 bases had no gene match. CDR1 and CDR2 from the germline V gene are SGHRS and YFSETQ. The CDR3 is 13 residues long.

The V call is TRBV4-1, the J call TRBJ1-2, with 8 positions matching TRBD1. Germline trimming cut 0 bases from V and 3 bases from J; bases unmatched to any gene: 3. This CDR3 has 15 residues. Per germline, CDR1 MGHRA and CDR2 YSYEKL. CDR3 coding DNA: TGCGCCAGCAGCCAAGACCACAGGGGGGACTATGGCTACACCTTC. Protein: CASSQDHRGDYGYTF.

The chain employs TRBV28 and TRBJ2-1, with 7 nucleotides matching TRBD2. CDR1 is MDHEN and CDR2 is SYDVKM in the germline V gene. The CDR3 loop spans 19 amino acids. Trimming cost V 4 bases and J 6 bases; bases outside gene matches: 21. The CDR3: CASSSTTRSKRGDVNEQFF. CDR3 nucleotides: TGTGCCAGCAGTTCCACTACCCGATCGAAACGGGGGGATGTCAATGAGCAGTTCTTC.

The rearrangement joins TRBV4-3 to TRBJ1-1; D gene uncertain. Between the trimmed V and J ends, which lost 1 base and 2 bases, there was a span of 8 bases. The CDR3 totals 14 residues. Looked up from germline, CDR1 is LGHNA and CDR2 is YSLEER. The CDR3 coding sequence is TGCGCCAGCAGCCAAGGCACAACCAACACTGAAGCTTTCTTT. Amino acid sequence: CASSQGTTNTEAFF.

This clone came up once. The chain has TRBV6-5 and TRBJ1-1; TRBD1 is a possible D gene (5 bases). Germline V gene lookup returns CDR1 MNHEY and CDR2 SVGAGI. V was trimmed by 6 bases and J by 0 bases, leaving 11 bases between them. The CDR3 is 14 residues long. CDR3 coding DNA: TGTGCCAGCAGAAAACAGGTCCTGAACACTGAAGCTTTCTTT. Translation gives CASRKQVLNTEAFF.

The chain joins TRBV5-1 to TRBJ2-3; a possible D gene is TRBD2 (5 bases). In germline, CDR1 is SGHRS, CDR2 YFSETQ. The V and J ends lost 3 bases and 4 bases respectively, with 12 bases between them. The CDR3 loop spans 14 amino acids. Here the CDR3 reads CASSSSSVPDTQYF. The CDR3 DNA reads TGCGCCAGCAGCTCGAGTAGCGTACCAGATACGCAGTATTTT.

The chain combines TRBV19 with TRBJ1-2; D is possibly TRBD1 (6 bases). The CDR3 runs to 14 residues. Germline CDR1 LNHDA, CDR2 SQIVND (reference sequence). Trimming cost V 6 bases and J 7 bases, with 18 bases left between them. As DNA, the CDR3 is TGTGCCAGTAGCCCAACGGGGGGCCTTCGTGGCTACACCTTC. Translated, it gives CASSPTGGLRGYTF.

J is TRBJ1-5 and V is TRBV7-2, with 7 bases identical to TRBD1. In germline, CDR1 is SGHTA, CDR2 FQGNSA. This CDR3 comprises 16 residues. With 1 base clipped from V and 2 bases from J, the junction kept 5 bases outside the gene matches. The CDR3 nucleotides read TGTGCCAGCAGCTTAGGCAACCAGGGGGGCAATCAGCCCCAGCATTTT. Translating gives CASSLGNQGGNQPQHF.

This clone was recorded a few times. This sequence joins TRBV19 and TRBJ2-2, with D maybe TRBD2 (7 bases). This CDR3 contains 16 residues. Germline V gene sequence: CDR1 LNHDA, CDR2 SQIVND (reference sequence). V was trimmed by 5 bases and J by 5 bases, leaving 18 bases between them. In DNA form, the CDR3 reads TGTGCCAGTAGTGGGGGCCTCCGCGGGGGTACCGGGGAGCTGTTTTTT. It yields the protein CASSGGLRGGTGELFF. Full variable domain (rest looked up from reference TRBV19 and TRBJ2-2): DGGITQSPKYLFRKEGQNVTLSCEQNLNHDAMYWYRQDPGQGLRLIYYSQIVNDFQKGDIAEGYSVSREKKESFPLTVTSAQKNPTAFYLCASSGGLRGGTGELFFGEGSRLTVL.

The V gene is TRBV19, the J gene TRBJ1-5; 8 bases fit TRBD1. The CDR3 runs to 12 residues. The V gene end was trimmed by 10 bases and the J gene end by 6 bases; junction bases not matched to a gene: 5. Germline loops: CDR1 LNHDA, CDR2 SQIVND (reference sequence). The CDR3 region is CATKTGAQPQHF. CDR3 DNA sequence: TGTGCCACCAAGACAGGGGCTCAGCCCCAGCATTTT.

The J gene is TRBJ2-1, the V gene TRBV7-3, with 7 nucleotides matching TRBD1. The CDR3 is 15 residues long. From germline, CDR1 is SGHTA and CDR2 FQGTGA. V lost 5 bases to trimming and J lost 7 bases; unmatched junction nucleotides: 11. The CDR3 nucleotides are TGTGCCAGCAGCGAGCGAGGGGGCGTGAGTAATGAGCAGTTCTTC. This codes for CASSERGGVSNEQFF.